This passage covers 28 T cell receptor beta chains from one sample sequenced in a study of blood T cell repertoires in COVID-19. Measured with immunoSEQ multiplex PCR; TCRdb has only the in-frame clones, and not every one. The table shows about 180,000 clones, with about 81% occurring only once. Sequenced material: peripheral blood. The receptor source for this set is an elderly woman with COVID-19, enrolled during active disease.

The gene calls are TRBV4-3 and TRBJ2-4; TRBD1 matches at 7 bases. This CDR3 spans 14 amino acids. V dropped 0 bases and J dropped 7; count of bases not matched to a gene: 3. Per the germline V gene, CDR1 is LGHNA and CDR2 is YSLEER. CDR3 in amino acids: CASSQEQGENIQYF. The CDR3 bases are TGCGCCAGCAGCCAAGAGCAGGGGGAGAACATTCAGTACTTC.

The gene calls are TRBV15 and TRBJ1-4, with D hard to call. Germline values: CDR1 LNHNV, CDR2 YYDKDF (reference sequence). V lost 8 bases, J lost 4 bases, and 17 bases lay in between. The CDR3 is 15 residues long. The CDR3 reads CATLKSTGYNEKLFF. The CDR3 DNA sequence: TGTGCCACCCTCAAGTCGACGGGTTATAATGAAAAACTGTTTTTT. The full variable domain, its missing parts supplied by reference TRBV15 and TRBJ1-4, is DAMVIQNPRYQVTQFGKPVTLSCSQTLNHNVMYWYQQKSSQAPKLLFHYYDKDFNNEADTPDNFQSRRPNTSFCFLDIRSPGLGDTAMYLCATLKSTGYNEKLFFGSGTQLSVL.

This clone has only one observation. The chain combines TRBV6-2 or TRBV6-3 with TRBJ1-1; possibly TRBD1 for D (6 bases). The CDR3 covers 16 residues. V lost 6 bases to trimming and J lost 1 base, with 18 bases between them. Germline assignment: CDR1 MNHEY and CDR2 SVGEGT. CDR3 in DNA: TGTGCCAGCAGCCTGCCCGGGCAGGGGCCGAACACTGAAGCTTTCTTT. It codes for CASSLPGQGPNTEAFF.

This clone was seen just once. V usage is TRBV6-2 or TRBV6-3 and J usage is TRBJ2-7; tentatively, D is TRBD1 (6 bases). This CDR3 is 12 amino acids long. Trimming took 6 bases from V and 5 from J, leaving 11 bases between them. CDR1 and CDR2 from the germline V gene are MNHEY and SVGEGT. CDR3 in DNA: TGTGCCAGCAGCACCAGGGGCCACGAGCAGTACTTC. It codes for CASSTRGHEQYF.

The rearrangement joins TRBV28 to TRBJ1-3, with 10 bases that match TRBD1. V trimming: 5 bases; J trimming: 0 bases; junction bases outside the gene matches: 10. The CDR3 is 18 amino acids. The germline gives CDR1 MDHEN, CDR2 SYDVKM. Here the CDR3 reads CASSATWGQGNSGNTIYF. Written as DNA, the CDR3 is TGTGCCAGCAGTGCCACTTGGGGACAGGGGAACTCTGGAAACACCATATATTTT.

CDR3 nucleotide sequence: TGCAGCGTTGAGGAGGGCGGGGATACGCAGTATTTT. Residues: CSVEEGGDTQYF. The chain recombines TRBV29-1 with TRBJ2-3, with a weak D call TRBD2 (6 bases). Germline CDR1 and CDR2: SQVTM and ANQGSEA. This CDR3 contains 12 residues. Trimming removed 3 bases from V and 6 bases from J, with 10 bases in between.

In DNA, the CDR3 is TGCGCCAGCAGCTTTCAGGGACAGGGGGTTGAAAAACTGTTTTTT. This translates into CASSFQGQGVEKLFF. The V call is TRBV5-1, the J call TRBJ1-4, with 11 bases matching TRBD1. The germline V gene has CDR1 SGHRS and CDR2 YFSETQ. V shed 2 bases and J 7 bases; nucleotides not matched to a gene: 4. The CDR3 contains 15 residues.

This chain connects TRBV9 to TRBJ1-3; 10 bases line up with TRBD1. After removal of 0 bases from V and 4 bases from J, the junction contained 13 bases not matched to a gene. The CDR3 length is 19 residues. Germline V gene sequence: CDR1 SGDLS, CDR2 YYNGEE. CDR3 sequence reads: CASSVDSRRDRGLGNTIYF. Here the CDR3 DNA reads TGTGCCAGCAGCGTAGATTCACGCCGAGACAGGGGGCTCGGAAACACCATATATTTT.

The chain links TRBV27 to TRBJ2-1; 7 bases line up with TRBD1. Losses at the gene ends were 2 bases for V and 5 bases for J; bases not matched to a gene: 3. The CDR3 spans 14 residues. Looked up from germline, CDR1 is MNHEY and CDR2 is SMNVEV (reference sequence). DNA of the CDR3: TGTGCCAGCAGTTTAAGGGGACAGAACAATGAGCAGTTCTTC. Amino acid sequence: CASSLRGQNNEQFF.

This clone was seen a single time. The rearrangement joins TRBV4-1 to TRBJ2-2; 14 nucleotides match TRBD2. The V and J ends lost 0 bases and 1 base, in that order; junction bases with no gene match: 7. Germline assignment: CDR1 MGHRA and CDR2 YSYEKL. The CDR3 spans 20 residues. CDR3 DNA sequence: TGCGCCAGCAGCCAAGACAAGGGACTAGCGGGAGTCTTGAACACCGGGGAGCTGTTTTTT. Protein sequence: CASSQDKGLAGVLNTGELFF.

The chain employs TRBV28 and TRBJ1-5, with 8 bases that match TRBD1. The CDR3 consists of 16 residues. From germline, CDR1 is MDHEN and CDR2 SYDVKM. The ends lost 7 bases at V and 5 bases at J; junction bases unmatched: 13. CDR3: CASIPPGQGTYQPQHF. The CDR3 coding sequence is TGTGCCAGCATCCCTCCCGGACAGGGCACTTATCAGCCCCAGCATTTT.

The chain is built from TRBV4-3 and TRBJ2-5, with 7 bases that match TRBD1. This CDR3 contains 17 residues. V dropped 0 bases and J dropped 4; count of bases not matched to a gene: 11. Germline CDR1 is LGHNA and CDR2 is YSLEER. The CDR3 is CASSQDILTGSRETQYF. Here the CDR3 DNA reads TGCGCCAGCAGCCAAGATATATTGACAGGGAGTAGAGAGACCCAGTACTTC.

The chain joins TRBV19 to TRBJ2-7; TRBD2 matches at 10 bases. V lost 5 bases, J lost 2 bases, and 9 bases stayed unmatched. CDR1 and CDR2 from the germline V gene are LNHDA and SQIVND (reference sequence). This CDR3 is 16 amino acids long. This CDR3 is CASSYGGSGGTYEQYF. As DNA, the CDR3 is TGTGCCAGTAGTTACGGTGGTAGCGGGGGGACCTACGAGCAGTACTTC. Drawing the rest from reference TRBV19 and TRBJ2-7, the complete variable domain is DGGITQSPKYLFRKEGQNVTLSCEQNLNHDAMYWYRQDPGQGLRLIYYSQIVNDFQKGDIAEGYSVSREKKESFPLTVTSAQKNPTAFYLCASSYGGSGGTYEQYFGPGTRLTVT.

The V gene is TRBV3-1 (or the pseudogene TRBV3-2), the J gene TRBJ1-2; D remains ambiguous. Germline V gives CDR1 LGHDT, CDR2 YNNKEL (reference sequence). Trimming took off 5 bases at V and 7 bases at J, with 8 bases between the two ends. This CDR3 is built from 11 residues. CDR3: CASSSGRGYTF. For the CDR3, the DNA is TGTGCCAGCAGCTCAGGCCGTGGCTACACCTTC.

This clone was seen more than once but under ten times. The chain has TRBV5-1 and TRBJ2-7, with TRBD1 matching 7 bases. With 4 bases clipped from V and 2 bases from J, the junction kept 6 bases outside the gene matches. CDR1 and CDR2 (germline): SGHRS, YFSETQ. The CDR3 is 14 residues long. The DNA of the CDR3 is TGCGCCAGCAGCCTGATGGGGACAGCCTACGAGCAGTACTTC. Residues: CASSLMGTAYEQYF.

This clone was detected once. This rearrangement joins TRBV7-3 to TRBJ2-3, with 11 bases lining up with TRBD1. The CDR3 runs to 14 residues. V dropped 5 bases and J dropped 4; count of bases not matched to a gene: 2. CDR1 SGHTA and CDR2 FQGTGA come from the germline V gene. The CDR3 sequence: CASSPGQGADTQYF. CDR3 DNA sequence: TGTGCCAGCAGCCCGGGACAGGGGGCAGATACGCAGTATTTT.

This sequence joins TRBV19 and TRBJ2-5; D is unclear. The CDR3 covers 13 residues. The germline CDR1 and CDR2 sequences are LNHDA and SQIVND (reference sequence). With 5 bases removed from V and 3 bases from J, the gap between germline ends came to 10 bases. The CDR3 reads CASSPGFEETQYF. In DNA form, the CDR3 reads TGTGCCAGTAGTCCCGGTTTTGAAGAGACCCAGTACTTC.

The J gene is TRBJ1-3, the V gene TRBV19; possibly TRBD1 for D (5 bases). Germline assignment: CDR1 LNHDA and CDR2 SQIVND (reference sequence). Deletions cut 8 bases from V and 1 base from J, with 9 bases between. There are 13 residues in the CDR3. The CDR3 sequence: CASPDNSGNTIYF. The CDR3 bases are TGTGCCAGTCCGGACAATTCTGGAAACACCATATATTTT.

CDR3 sequence (DNA): TGTGCCAGCTCAGGCCAGGCCAATTCACCCCTCCACTTT. The encoded protein is CASSGQANSPLHF. The chain employs TRBV18 and TRBJ1-6; unclear D gene. Germline-derived CDR1 and CDR2 are KGHSH and LQKENI. This CDR3 comprises 13 residues. The V end was cut by 5 bases, the J end by 7 bases, with 9 bases between.

This rearrangement joins TRBV7-9 to TRBJ1-5; 12 bases map to TRBD1. V gave up 5 bases and J gave up 0 bases; unmatched junction bases: 8. Germline V gives CDR1 SEHNR, CDR2 FQNEAQ (reference sequence). CDR3 size: 18 residues. CDR3: CASSRDRGPVYSNQPQHF. CDR3 bases: TGTGCCAGCAGCCGGGACAGGGGGCCTGTTTATAGCAATCAGCCCCAGCATTTT.

This clone was recorded a few times. V usage is TRBV19 and J usage is TRBJ1-6, with 7 bases that match TRBD1. The CDR3 runs to 14 residues. J gave up 7 bases and V 4 bases, and 4 bases lay outside the gene matches. In germline, CDR1 is LNHDA, CDR2 SQIVND (reference sequence). The CDR3 DNA sequence: TGTGCCAGTAGTACCCGACAGGGAAATTCACCCCTCCACTTT. Its protein is CASSTRQGNSPLHF.

This rearrangement joins TRBV30 to TRBJ2-5, with D unresolved. V lost 5 bases to trimming and J lost 2 bases, with 6 bases between them. Germline V CDR1 and CDR2: GTSNPN, SVGIG (reference sequence). The CDR3 spans 11 residues. CDR3 amino acids: CAWDLQETQYF. CDR3 bases: TGTGCCTGGGACCTACAAGAGACCCAGTACTTC.

This sequence joins TRBV6-2 or TRBV6-3 and TRBJ2-7; D perhaps matches TRBD1 (6 bases). Between the trimmed V and J ends, which lost 4 bases and 3 bases, there was a span of 22 bases. CDR1 and CDR2 from the germline V gene are MNHEY and SVGEGT. The CDR3 extends over 17 amino acids. The CDR3 nucleotides are TGTGCCAGCAGTTCGTCACAACAGGGCCGCAGGAGCTACGAGCAGTACTTC. Encoded protein: CASSSSQQGRRSYEQYF.

The chain employs TRBV2 and TRBJ2-1; 10 positions match TRBD2. The CDR3 length is 14 residues. From germline, CDR1 is SNHLY and CDR2 FYNNEI. The trim removed 8 bases at V and 3 bases at J, leaving 4 bases unmatched. CDR3: CASGTSGDYNEQFF. Written as DNA, the CDR3 is TGTGCCAGCGGTACTAGCGGGGACTACAATGAGCAGTTCTTC.

V is TRBV28 and J is TRBJ2-1; TRBD1 agrees at 7 bases. The germline V gene has CDR1 MDHEN and CDR2 SYDVKM. The V segment lost 5 bases and the J segment 0 bases; nucleotides outside the gene matches: 10. This CDR3 comprises 17 residues. The CDR3 sequence is CASSLSFRGISYNEQFF. The CDR3 DNA follows: TGTGCCAGCAGTCTCTCCTTCAGGGGGATCTCCTACAATGAGCAGTTCTTC.

The chain links TRBV6-6 to TRBJ1-2; tentative D call: TRBD1 (5 bases). V lost 7 bases to trimming and J lost 4 bases, with 19 bases between them. The germline gives CDR1 MNHNY, CDR2 SVGAGI (reference sequence). This CDR3 is 15 amino acids long. The CDR3 loop is CASTRAQGISYGYTF. CDR3 sequence (DNA): TGTGCCAGCACTCGTGCCCAGGGAATATCCTATGGCTACACCTTC.

This chain uses TRBV18 with TRBJ2-2; 8 nucleotides line up with TRBD1. The ends lost 1 base at V and 5 bases at J; junction bases unmatched: 6. CDR1 is KGHSH, CDR2 LQKENI, per germline. The CDR3 is 16 amino acids. CDR3 in amino acids: CASSPQVRGPTGELFF. The CDR3 coding sequence is TGTGCCAGCTCACCACAGGTCAGGGGGCCAACCGGGGAGCTGTTTTTT.

This clone has a count of ten or more. This chain links TRBV3-1 (or the pseudogene TRBV3-2) with TRBJ1-1; no clear D gene. This CDR3 has 13 amino acids. The germline V gene has CDR1 LGHDT and CDR2 YNNKEL (reference sequence). V was pared by 5 bases and J by 11 bases, with 18 bases between. CDR3 bases: TGTGCCAGCAGCTCCTTGACTCGGTCGGGGGCTTTCTTT. Encoded protein: CASSSLTRSGAFF.